Listed below are T cell receptor beta chains from one sample, sequenced in a study of blood T cell repertoires in COVID-19. Repertoires were generated with immunoSEQ multiplex PCR, while TCRdb's copy carries only in-frame clones and drops some. The table has about 150,000 clones, more than 65% seen once. Sequences were obtained from peripheral blood. Receptors were obtained from a woman in her forties or fifties with acute or convalescent COVID-19. Both conserved end residues are part of each CDR3. The D gene is left open where the match is weak. Rows give clone size only sometimes, using once, few, many, or a class for an expanded clone.

>TRBJ1-1|.|TRBV6-2/TRBV6-3|.
TGTGCCAGCAGTAACAGGGATATGAACACTGAAGCTTTCTTT
CASSNRDMNTEAFF
>TRBJ1-4|once|TRBV28|.
TGTGCCAGCAGTGGGGGACTGCCAACTAATGAAAAACTGTTTTTT
CASSGGLPTNEKLFF
>TRBJ2-3|.|TRBV5-5|.
TGTGCCAGCAGCTTGGCCGCGGGGGCCGATACGCAGTATTTT
CASSLAAGADTQYF
>TRBJ2-2|.|TRBV7-3|TRBD2
TGTGCCAGCAGCTTAGGACTAGCGGGAGGGCTAGGCACCGGGGAGCTGTTTTTT
CASSLGLAGGLGTGELFF
>TRBJ1-3|.|TRBV18|.
TGTGCCAGCTCACCAAGTGGCCTTGGTGGAAACACCATATATTTT
CASSPSGLGGNTIYF
>TRBJ2-1|.|TRBV5-4|TRBD1
TGTGCCAGCAGCCCCGACAGGGGTCGGGGGAATGAGCAGTTCTTC
CASSPDRGRGNEQFF
>TRBJ1-4|.|TRBV7-9|TRBD1
TGTGCCAGCAGCTCCGAATGGACAGGCGGACTGTTTTTT
CASSSEWTGGLFF
>TRBJ2-7|.|TRBV4-2|TRBD2
TGTGCCAGCAGCCAACCCGGGACTAGCGGGGGATACGAGCAGTACTTC
CASSQPGTSGGYEQYF
>TRBJ1-4|once|TRBV10-3|TRBD1
TGTGCCATCAGTGAGGGGGACAGGGGAGGTGGTGAAAAACTGTTTTTT
CAISEGDRGGGEKLFF
>TRBJ1-2|.|TRBV4-1|.
TGCGCCAGCAGCCAAGAAAAGGGGATAGTAGGTGGCTACACCTTC
CASSQEKGIVGGYTF
>TRBJ2-1|.|TRBV15|TRBD1
TGTGCCACCAGCAGAGGTGGACAGGGACTCGGTGAGCAGTTCTTC
CATSRGGQGLGEQFF
>TRBJ2-1|.|TRBV28|TRBD2
TGTGCCAGCAAGGGCGGGAGGGCCTGGCCCTACAATGAGCAGTTCTTC
CASKGGRAWPYNEQFF
>TRBJ2-3|.|TRBV19|TRBD1
TGTGCCAGTAGAAGGGGGCGGGTGGTCACAGATACGCAGTATTTT
CASRRGRVVTDTQYF
>TRBJ1-2|.|TRBV7-2|.
TGTGCCAGCAGCTTAGTACAGAGAAACTATGGCTACACCTTC
CASSLVQRNYGYTF
>TRBJ1-2|.|TRBV3-1/TRBV3-2|.
TGTGCCAGCAGCCAACAGGGGCCCGGGATCCACGGGGCCTATGGCTACACCTTC
CASSQQGPGIHGAYGYTF
>TRBJ2-3|few|TRBV15|TRBD2
TGTGCCACCAGCAGCGGGGGGGCCTATTACACAGATACGCAGTATTTT
CATSSGGAYYTDTQYF
>TRBJ2-1|.|TRBV5-1|TRBD2
TGCGCCAGCAGCTATTCCGGGACTAGCGACTACAATGAGCAGTTCTTC
CASSYSGTSDYNEQFF
>TRBJ2-2|.|TRBV3-1/TRBV3-2|.
TGTGCCAGCCAGGTGCAATACACCGGGGAGCTGTTTTTT
CASQVQYTGELFF
>TRBJ2-7|.|TRBV14|TRBD2
TGTGCCAGCAGCCAAGGGACTAGCGGGGACTACGAGCAGTACTTC
CASSQGTSGDYEQYF
>TRBJ2-7|.|TRBV21-1|.
TGTGCCAGCAGCAAAGGGGGAGCGGGAGGTTATCCCTCCGAGCAGTACTTC
CASSKGGAGGYPSEQYF
>TRBJ1-3|.|TRBV6-6|.
TGTGCCAGCAGTTTCGAAGCTTCTGGAAACACCATATATTTT
CASSFEASGNTIYF
>TRBJ2-1|.|TRBV19|TRBD1
TGTGCCAGTAGTCCCGGGACAGGGGACAATGAGCAGTTCTTC
CASSPGTGDNEQFF
>TRBJ1-2|.|TRBV7-2|.
TGTGCCAGCAGCGAAGGCGCCAGGGATGGCTACACCTTC
CASSEGARDGYTF
>TRBJ2-2|.|TRBV9|TRBD1
TGTGCCAGCAGGGACAGGAGCGCGAACACCGGGGAGCTGTTTTTT
CASRDRSANTGELFF
>TRBJ2-1|.|TRBV6-1|.
TGTGCCAGCAGTGAATTATCCGCGGTCCGCTACAATGAGCAGTTCTTC
CASSELSAVRYNEQFF
>TRBJ2-4|.|TRBV6-1|.
TGTGCCAGCAGTGAAGCAAGGAGGGGGCTGGCCAAAAACATTCAGTACTTC
CASSEARRGLAKNIQYF
>TRBJ2-3|.|TRBV19|.
TGTGCCTCTAGGCGTGGCGGGAGCACAGATACGCAGTATTTT
CASRRGGSTDTQYF
>TRBJ2-7|few|TRBV12-3/TRBV12-4|TRBD2
TGTGCCAGCAGTCTAGCGGGGGAGGACGAGCAGTACTTC
CASSLAGEDEQYF
>TRBJ2-7|.|TRBV7-9|TRBD1
TGTGCCAGCAGCTTTGGACAGGGGTTGGGGGAGCAGTACTTC
CASSFGQGLGEQYF
>TRBJ1-5|few|TRBV11-3|.
TGTGCCAGCAGCGGGTCCGCAGGGTCTGTTCAGCCCCAGCATTTT
CASSGSAGSVQPQHF
>TRBJ1-1|.|TRBV5-6|.
TGTGCCAGCAGCCCAACGTCGGGGACTGAAGCTTTCTTT
CASSPTSGTEAFF
>TRBJ1-4|.|TRBV7-2|.
TGTGCCAGCAGCGCACGTCAGGGGCAAGGGGAAAAACTGTTTTTT
CASSARQGQGEKLFF
>TRBJ2-3|.|TRBV7-9|TRBD1
TGTGCCAGCAGCGACAGGGGCCCAGATACGCAGTATTTT
CASSDRGPDTQYF
>TRBJ2-7|few|TRBV7-9|TRBD1
TGTGCCAGCACCAAGGACAGGGGGATCTACGAGCAGTACTTC
CASTKDRGIYEQYF
>TRBJ1-2|.|TRBV19|.
TGTGCCAGTACCCCGGGGGAGTTTGTGAACTATGGCTACACCTTC
CASTPGEFVNYGYTF
>TRBJ1-2|.|TRBV7-2|.
TGTGCCAGCAGCTTAGGTCAGGGTGCCTATGGCTACACCTTC
CASSLGQGAYGYTF
>TRBJ2-5|.|TRBV25-1|TRBD1
TGTGCCAGCAAGCCCCGGACAGGGGGAAAAGAGACCCAGTACTTC
CASKPRTGGKETQYF
>TRBJ1-6|few|TRBV5-4|.
TGTGCCAGCAGTCGCAGTGGAGGCTCCTATAATTCACCCCTCCACTTT
CASSRSGGSYNSPLHF
>TRBJ2-1|.|TRBV5-4|TRBD2
TGTGCCAGCAGAGGGGAACTAGCGGAGAAAAACAATGAGCAGTTCTTC
CASRGELAEKNNEQFF
>TRBJ2-7|.|TRBV4-1|TRBD1
TGCGCCAGCAGCCAGGGGACAGGGCGGTCCTACGAGCAGTACTTC
CASSQGTGRSYEQYF
>TRBJ2-7|.|TRBV7-2|TRBD2
TGTGCCAGCAGCTTAGGTATGCTAGCGGGTTACGAGCAGTACTTC
CASSLGMLAGYEQYF
>TRBJ2-6|.|TRBV2|TRBD1
TGTGCCAGTCGAAGAGGACAGGATTTCTCTGGGGCCAACGTCCTGACTTTC
CASRRGQDFSGANVLTF
>TRBJ1-2|few|TRBV5-5|.
TGTGCCAGCTCAAAGGTGGAGATTAACTATGGCTACACCTTC
CASSKVEINYGYTF
>TRBJ2-7|.|TRBV18|.
TGTGCCAGCTCATCAACCTCAGGGGCGGATCCCTACGAGCAGTACTTC
CASSSTSGADPYEQYF
>TRBJ2-1|.|TRBV30|TRBD2
TGTGCCTGGAGTTTTCCGGGACTAGCGGGAGGAACTTTCTACAATGAGCAGTTCTTC
CAWSFPGLAGGTFYNEQFF